The clone carrying this TCR beta chain was counted ten times or more. Its target is unknown. The sample comes from a study of early T cells in non-severe SARS-CoV-2 infection. TCRdb re-called the 5' RACE reads through MiXCR, storing one row per CDR3 protein. The table includes tens of thousands of distinct CDR3 sequences, roughly 5.7% detected once. Findings and limits, study-wide: The matching step, a VDJdb search, favored anti-spike CD8 responses and missed private and CD4 specificities.

CDR3 size: 15 residues. CDR1 is MNHNY and CDR2 is SVGAGI in the germline V gene (reference sequence). Trimming at V came to 10 bases and at J to 0 bases, leaving 10 bases not matched to a gene. The sample taken for sequencing was whole blood. The receptor comes from an adult who was a healthcare worker with PCR-confirmed SARS-CoV-2 infection or an uninfected control (not recorded which). The V and J genes are TRBV6-6 and TRBJ2-7; 9 positions match TRBD2. The CDR3 here is CATRGEREDSYEQYF. As DNA, the CDR3 is TGTGCCACCCGAGGGGAGCGGGAGGACTCCTACGAGCAGTACTTC.